The clone carrying this T cell receptor (beta chain) was found many times. The antigen is unknown. These data originate in a study of T-cell memory formation after mild COVID-19. General study findings and limits: Whether second-wave clones peaking at day 37 were SARS-CoV-2 specific went unconfirmed.

The CDR3 has 13 amino acids. Per germline, CDR1 SQVTM and CDR2 ANQGSEA. The ends lost 6 bases at V and 8 bases at J; junction bases unmatched: 5. Sample barcodes and UMIs were carried by the TCR alpha and TCR beta cDNA libraries that 5'RACE generated with constant-segment primers. Each CDR3 protein is one row after TCRdb ran MiXCR on the 5' RACE reads. Seen here are 300,000 to 400,000 distinct CDR3 sequences, approximately 15% observed once, and the top ten hold around 20%. The sample taken for sequencing was PBMCs or a T cell subset sorted from them (not recorded which). The chain links TRBV29-1 to TRBJ1-6; 9 nucleotides align to TRBD1. The sequence was obtained from a man aged 18 to 35 who had mild COVID-19 (a few samples of this study predate the infection). Cell type and time point are not known. The CDR3 coding sequence is TGCAGCGTGGGCCGGGACAGGGATTCACCCCTCCACTTT. Its translation is CSVGRDRDSPLHF.